This T cell receptor (beta chain) derives from a study of vaccination and CD4 T cells after COVID-19. Indicated treatment: roughly 10-day PBMC culture with coronavirus spike peptide pools or control peptides (ViraFEST assay). Germline assignment: CDR1 MNHNS and CDR2 SASEGT. This CDR3 comprises 11 residues. Trimming took 9 bases from V and 4 from J, leaving 9 bases between them. In this sample, this clonotype turned up a few times. The target antigen is unknown. CD4+ T cells that had been cultured provided DNA sequenced with the Oncomine TCR Beta short-read assay. Investigators obtained genomic DNA by extraction from cultured CD4+ T cells. MiXCR was run by TCRdb on the PCR reads, yielding one entry per CDR3 protein. The sample holds some 16,000 distinct CDR3 sequences, around 52% seen once.

The sample consisted of CD4+ T cells from blood, cultured in vitro, taken before SARS-CoV-2 vaccination. The TCR originated in a human donor who had recovered from COVID-19. The rearrangement uses TRBV6-1 and TRBJ2-5, with D possibly TRBD1 on 6 matching bases. The DNA of the CDR3 is TGTGCCAGTACAGGGCTAGAGACCCAGTACTTC. This gives the protein CASTGLETQYF.